A selection of T cell receptor beta chains follows, all from one sample in a study of blood T cell repertoires in COVID-19. Repertoires were generated with immunoSEQ multiplex PCR, while TCRdb's copy carries only in-frame clones and drops some. The sample includes more than 150,000 clones, approximately 91% of them seen just once. The sequenced sample consisted of peripheral blood. These receptors originate from a man in his fifties with acute or convalescent COVID-19. Both conserved end residues are trimmed from each CDR3. A D gene is named only where the DNA matches it firmly.

TRBD1 | TRBV19 | ASSGTGSNSPLH
NA | TRBV2 | ASSRLAALYNEQF
TRBD1 | TRBV4-2 | ASSQGQGVSGELF
TRBD1 | TRBV29-1 | SVRTGTYGYT
TRBD2 | TRBV3-1/TRBV3-2 | ASSPRFSGTSGSTDTQY
TRBD1 | TRBV4-3 | ASSLGQGARGTDTQY
NA | TRBV19 | ASSIIPGGSGYT
NA | TRBV6-1 | ASSEGPYGGLL
NA | TRBV9 | ASSVGGGPYGYT
NA | TRBV28 | ASSQPPGTIY
TRBD1 | TRBV18 | ASSPDRASGNTIY
TRBD1 | TRBV28 | ASSLPGTGGYLYT
NA | TRBV28 | ASSLGRGYGYT
NA | TRBV7-2 | ASSLVRESNQPQH
TRBD1 | TRBV10-3 | AINSGQGRDEQF
NA | TRBV19 | ASSKDSSGANVLT
NA | TRBV18 | ASSPRGGGGNQPQH
TRBD1 | TRBV6-5 | ASSYSGQGRTGELF
NA | TRBV6-5 | ASSYGLNSPLH
TRBD2 | TRBV5-1 | ASSLVPSGGGETQY
NA | TRBV7-9 | ASSLEGGGTEAF
TRBD1 | TRBV27 | ASSFRTGGTEAF